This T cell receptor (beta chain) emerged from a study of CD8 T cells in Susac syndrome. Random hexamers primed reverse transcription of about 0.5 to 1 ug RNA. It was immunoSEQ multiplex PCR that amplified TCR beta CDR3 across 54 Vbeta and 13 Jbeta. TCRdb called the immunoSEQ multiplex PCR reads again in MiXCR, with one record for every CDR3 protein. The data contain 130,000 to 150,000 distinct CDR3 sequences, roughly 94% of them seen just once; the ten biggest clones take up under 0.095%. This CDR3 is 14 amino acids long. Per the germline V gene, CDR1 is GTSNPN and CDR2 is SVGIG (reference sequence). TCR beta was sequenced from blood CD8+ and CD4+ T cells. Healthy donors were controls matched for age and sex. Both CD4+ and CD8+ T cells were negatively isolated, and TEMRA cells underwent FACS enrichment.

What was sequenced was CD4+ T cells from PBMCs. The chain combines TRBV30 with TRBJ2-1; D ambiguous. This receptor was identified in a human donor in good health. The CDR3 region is CAGVSGRDNNEQFF. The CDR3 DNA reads TGTGCTGGAGTATCAGGCAGAGATAACAATGAGCAGTTCTTC.